The rows below give T cell receptor beta chains drawn from one sample of a study of T cells after yellow fever vaccination. TCRdb itself ran the 5' RACE reads through MiXCR, one entry per CDR3 protein. The sample comprises 300,000 or so distinct CDR3 sequences, over 10% of which are singletons, and 0.4% to 0.55% rests with the top ten. The material was CD4+ T cells sorted from PBMCs, obtained 45 days after the yellow fever booster vaccination. The source of these receptors is a man aged 25 to 40 who received the YFV17D yellow fever vaccine. Each CDR3 is given with its conserved first and last residue. D genes are given only for firm matches. Only some rows state a clone size, as once, few, many or a class for expanded clones.

>TRBJ2-7|-|-|TRBV20-1
TGCAGTGCTACCCCGACGGGCAGGGGGGACTACGAGCAGTACTTC
CSATPTGRGDYEQYF
>TRBJ2-7|-|TRBD1|TRBV7-9
TGTGCCAGCAACGACAGGGGGTCTCATCTTGCCGAGCAGTACTTC
CASNDRGSHLAEQYF
>TRBJ2-5|-|TRBD1|TRBV20-1
TGCAGTGCTCCGACTCTCGACAGGGCCCAAGAGACCCAGTACTTC
CSAPTLDRAQETQYF
>TRBJ2-1|-|-|TRBV7-2
TGTGCCAGCAGCGGCCGAGGGTCTTATGAGCAGTTCTTC
CASSGRGSYEQFF
>TRBJ2-4|few|-|TRBV5-1
TGCGCCAGCAGCTTGGATCAGTTCATTCAGTACTTC
CASSLDQFIQYF
>TRBJ1-2|few|-|TRBV6-2/TRBV6-3
TGTGCCAGCAGACCCGACACACCTGGCTACACCTTC
CASRPDTPGYTF
>TRBJ2-7|-|-|TRBV3-1
TGTGCCAGCAGCCAAGTCTTAGCGGTAGCCCCCCGCTACGAGCAGTACTTC
CASSQVLAVAPRYEQYF
>TRBJ2-5|few|TRBD2|TRBV20-1
TGCAGTGCTAGGGGGGCTAGCGGGGAGACCCAGTACTTC
CSARGASGETQYF
>TRBJ2-4|few|-|TRBV28
TGTGCCAGCAGTTTCATCGGGACGGCCAAAAACATTCAGTACTTC
CASSFIGTAKNIQYF
>TRBJ1-5|few|TRBD1|TRBV7-2
TGTGCCAGCAGCTTAGAGCGGACAGGGGACCAGCATTTT
CASSLERTGDQHF
>TRBJ1-2|few|-|TRBV5-6
TGTGCCAGCGGCCGGGACAACTATGGCTACACCTTC
CASGRDNYGYTF
>TRBJ2-7|few|-|TRBV7-8
TGTGCCAGCAGCCCGGGGCGCTCCTACGAGCAGTACTTC
CASSPGRSYEQYF
>TRBJ2-1|many|TRBD2|TRBV7-2
TGTGCCAGCAGCTTGAGTAGCGGGAGTGCAAATGAGCAGTTCTTC
CASSLSSGSANEQFF
>TRBJ2-1|-|TRBD1|TRBV7-6
TGTGCCAGCAGGGGTACAGGGGGCTTGTATGAGCAGTTCTTC
CASRGTGGLYEQFF
>TRBJ1-5|-|-|TRBV6-1
TGTGCCAGCACAACGGGCAATCAGCCCCAGCATTTT
CASTTGNQPQHF
>TRBJ2-1|-|TRBD2|TRBV10-3
TGTGCCATAGCAGTGGGGACTAGCGGGAGCAATGAGCAGTTCTTC
CAIAVGTSGSNEQFF
>TRBJ1-1|few|-|TRBV7-2
TGTGCCAGCAGCTTATGGGAGAATGAAGCTTTCTTT
CASSLWENEAFF
>TRBJ2-7|-|-|TRBV4-2
TGTGCCAGCAGCCAAGAATGGGCGGAACCCTACGAGCAGTACTTC
CASSQEWAEPYEQYF
>TRBJ2-5|few|TRBD2|TRBV4-2
TGTGCCAGCAGCCAATCGGGCGGGAGGGCCACAGAGACCCAGTACTTC
CASSQSGGRATETQYF
>TRBJ1-2|few|-|TRBV10-3
TGTGCCATCAAGCTCGGGGGGGGCTATGGCTACACCTTC
CAIKLGGGYGYTF
>TRBJ1-5|-|-|TRBV5-1
TGCGCCAGCAGCCCAGACGGTGGGGAGCCCCAGCATTTT
CASSPDGGEPQHF
>TRBJ2-7|few|TRBD2|TRBV15
TGTGCCACCAGCAGAGATAGACTAGCGGGTGGCTACGAGCAGTACTTC
CATSRDRLAGGYEQYF
>TRBJ2-1|few|-|TRBV9
TGTGCCAGCAGCGCCGGACAGTACAATGAGCAGTTCTTC
CASSAGQYNEQFF
>TRBJ2-3|few|-|TRBV7-9
TGTGCCAGCAGCCCCGGACAGCTCCGAGATACGCAGTATTTT
CASSPGQLRDTQYF
>TRBJ2-3|-|TRBD2|TRBV6-5
TGTGCCAGCACCCGGGAGGGCCGAGATACGCAGTATTTT
CASTREGRDTQYF
>TRBJ2-7|-|TRBD2|TRBV11-2
TGTGCCAGCAGCTCGGGGACTAGGGGAGCCTACGAGCAGTACTTC
CASSSGTRGAYEQYF
>TRBJ2-5|-|-|TRBV30
TGTGCCTGGAGCCGGGGAGTAGCTTTGGAGACCCAGTACTTC
CAWSRGVALETQYF
>TRBJ1-5|-|-|TRBV4-2
TGTGCCAGCAGCCAAGATCGGGGTAAACAGCCCCAGCATTTT
CASSQDRGKQPQHF
>TRBJ2-5|many|TRBD1|TRBV6-1
TGTGCCAGCAGTACCCGGGACAGGGGGACGGAGACCCAGTACTTC
CASSTRDRGTETQYF
>TRBJ2-2|few|TRBD1|TRBV20-1
TGCAGTGCTAGACGACAACAAGGGACAGCCAACACCGGGGAGCTGTTTTTT
CSARRQQGTANTGELFF
>TRBJ1-1|-|TRBD1|TRBV12-3/TRBV12-4
TGTGCCAGCAGTTTGGGACAGGTTGGCGCTTTCTTT
CASSLGQVGAFF
>TRBJ2-7|-|-|TRBV5-1
TGCGCCAGCAGCTTGGTGGATCTCTCCCCCTACGAGCAGTACTTC
CASSLVDLSPYEQYF
>TRBJ2-5|few|-|TRBV29-1
TGCAGCGTGGGGGGTCTAGAGGGGCCCGGAGGCCAGTACTTC
CSVGGLEGPGGQYF
>TRBJ2-7|-|-|TRBV30
TGTGCCTGGAGTGGGGAGAGGGAGCAGTACTTC
CAWSGEREQYF
>TRBJ2-3|few|-|TRBV11-2
TGTGCCAGCAGCTTAGGCCCACAGGGGAGGGATACGCAGTATTTT
CASSLGPQGRDTQYF
>TRBJ2-2|-|TRBD2|TRBV7-2
TGTGCCAGCAGCTTAGCGAAATTGACTAGCGGGAGGTACACCGGGGAGCTGTTTTTT
CASSLAKLTSGRYTGELFF
>TRBJ2-3|many|TRBD1|TRBV7-2
TGTGCCAGCAGCTTTGAAGGGGGCCGTACGCAGTATTTT
CASSFEGGRTQYF
>TRBJ2-7|few|TRBD1|TRBV5-1
TGCGCCAGCTCGGACAGGGTCGATTCCTACGAGCAGTACTTC
CASSDRVDSYEQYF
>TRBJ2-7|-|TRBD1|TRBV2
TGTGCCAGCAGGGGACAGGGGGCCTTCGAGCAGTACTTC
CASRGQGAFEQYF
>TRBJ2-7|many|-|TRBV5-5
TGTGCCAGCAGCCTCCCCGGGACGGGAACCTACGAGCAGTACTTC
CASSLPGTGTYEQYF
>TRBJ1-4|-|-|TRBV12-3/TRBV12-4
TGTGCCAGCAGTTTGGTTCTGGGACCAAATGAAAAACTGTTTTTT
CASSLVLGPNEKLFF
>TRBJ2-7|-|-|TRBV12-3/TRBV12-4
TGTGCCAGCAGTTTACTGGCGAAGTCCTACGAGCAGTACTTC
CASSLLAKSYEQYF
>TRBJ1-1|-|-|TRBV20-1
TGCAGTGCTAGAGATTCCGAAGGGGCGGGCACTGAAGCTTTCTTT
CSARDSEGAGTEAFF
>TRBJ2-7|-|-|TRBV15
TGTGCCACCAGCAGGGAGACAGCCTCCTACGAGCAGTACTTC
CATSRETASYEQYF
>TRBJ2-3|few|-|TRBV7-2
TGTGCCAGCAGCTTAATAGGCTCCCGAGATACGCAGTATTTT
CASSLIGSRDTQYF
>TRBJ2-2|-|-|TRBV10-1
TGCGCCAGCAGTTTCGCGGGGTCCGGGGAGCTGTTTTTT
CASSFAGSGELFF
>TRBJ2-5|-|TRBD2|TRBV7-2
TGTGCCAGCAGCGTGCTAGCGGGACCCCAAGAGACCCAGTACTTC
CASSVLAGPQETQYF
>TRBJ2-7|-|-|TRBV20-1
TGCAGTGCTAGTAGGGGGTCCGCTACCTACGAGCAGTACTTC
CSASRGSATYEQYF
>TRBJ2-2|-|-|TRBV14
TGTGCCAGCAGCCCAAGACTAACCGGGGAGCTGTTTTTT
CASSPRLTGELFF
>TRBJ2-2|-|TRBD2|TRBV3-1
TGTGCCAGCAGCCGGACTAGCGGGATTGGCGGGGAGCTGTTTTTT
CASSRTSGIGGELFF
>TRBJ1-2|few|TRBD1|TRBV27
TGTGCCAGCAGTCTCGGGACAGGGGGCCTCGGTGATGGCTACACCTTC
CASSLGTGGLGDGYTF
>TRBJ2-3|-|TRBD2|TRBV20-1
TGCAGTGGTAGACTAGCGGGATCAGATACGCAGTATTTT
CSGRLAGSDTQYF
>TRBJ2-1|many|-|TRBV12-3/TRBV12-4
TGTGCCAGCAGTTTGGCCGGGAGAGTCAATGAGCAGTTCTTC
CASSLAGRVNEQFF
>TRBJ1-3|few|-|TRBV7-8
TGTGCCAGCAGCTTAGCAAGGAGGGGTAACACCATATATTTT
CASSLARRGNTIYF
>TRBJ2-7|many|-|TRBV7-2
TGTGCCAGCAGCCCGTACTACGAGCAGTACTTC
CASSPYYEQYF
>TRBJ2-3|-|TRBD1|TRBV6-5
TGTGCCAGCAGTTCGGACAGGGTCGCAGATACGCAGTATTTT
CASSSDRVADTQYF
>TRBJ1-1|-|-|TRBV27
TGTGCCAGCAGTTTGGGGGGGTGGGACACTGAAGCTTTCTTT
CASSLGGWDTEAFF
>TRBJ2-5|few|TRBD2|TRBV24-1
TGTGCCACCAGTGATCGGACTAGCGGCCAAGAGACCCAGTACTTC
CATSDRTSGQETQYF
>TRBJ1-6|few|TRBD1|TRBV20-1
TGCAGTGCTGCGAATTCGGGACAGGGGCTTGATTCACCCCTCCACTTT
CSAANSGQGLDSPLHF
>TRBJ2-7|few|TRBD2|TRBV20-1
TGCAGTGCTAGGGGCTCCCTAGCGGGAGAGGAGGACGAGCAGTACTTC
CSARGSLAGEEDEQYF